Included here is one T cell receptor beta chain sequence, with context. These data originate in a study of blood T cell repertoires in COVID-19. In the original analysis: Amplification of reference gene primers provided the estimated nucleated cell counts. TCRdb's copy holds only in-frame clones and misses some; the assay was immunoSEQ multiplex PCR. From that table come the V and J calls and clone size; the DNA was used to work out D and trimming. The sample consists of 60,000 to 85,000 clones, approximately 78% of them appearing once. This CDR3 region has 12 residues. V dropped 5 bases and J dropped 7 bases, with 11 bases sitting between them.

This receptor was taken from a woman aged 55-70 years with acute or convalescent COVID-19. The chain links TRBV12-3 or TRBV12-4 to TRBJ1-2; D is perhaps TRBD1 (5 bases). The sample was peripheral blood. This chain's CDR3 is CASSPGKGGYTF. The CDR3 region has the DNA TGTGCCAGCAGTCCAGGGAAGGGTGGCTACACCTTC.